The 4 T cell receptor beta chains in this list originate from one sample, sequenced in a study of blood T cell repertoires in COVID-19. Data came from immunoSEQ multiplex PCR; TCRdb stores just in-frame clones and leaves some out. The table has some 220,000 clones, about four fifths seen once. Sequenced material: PBMCs or T cells enriched from blood (not recorded which). The receptor source for this set is a middle-aged woman with acute COVID-19.

The chain combines TRBV24-1 with TRBJ2-7, with D perhaps matching TRBD2 (6 bases). The ends were cut back, 10 bases at V and 4 bases at J, with 22 bases in the middle. Germline V gene lookup returns CDR1 KGHDR and CDR2 SFDVKD. The CDR3 is made up of 15 amino acids. This chain's CDR3 is CATDLALAGIYEQYF. The CDR3 region has the DNA TGTGCCACGGATCTAGCATTGGCGGGAATTTACGAGCAGTACTTC.

The chain combines TRBV10-3 with TRBJ2-5; D is uncertain. In germline, CDR1 is ENHRY, CDR2 SYGVKD. This CDR3 is 13 amino acids long. V lost 6 bases and J lost 5, with 13 bases in between. This CDR3 is CAISPFERETQYF. DNA for the CDR3: TGTGCCATCAGCCCCTTTGAGAGGGAGACCCAGTACTTC.

The chain carries TRBV7-3 and TRBJ1-6, with a weak D call TRBD1 (5 bases). V was pared by 1 base and J by 10 bases, with 14 bases between. The CDR3 sequence is 15 residues long. CDR1 and CDR2 (germline): SGHTA, FQGTGA. CDR3 sequence: CASSLRPGTTSPLHF. The CDR3 DNA is TGTGCCAGCAGCTTAAGACCCGGGACTACATCACCCCTCCACTTT.

This clone was observed once. The V gene is TRBV30, the J gene TRBJ1-5, with D perhaps TRBD1 (5 bases). CDR3 size: 15 residues. Trimming left V 2 bases short and J 5 bases short, with 16 bases between. CDR1 GTSNPN and CDR2 SVGIG come from the germline V gene (reference sequence). CDR3 sequence (DNA): TGTGCCTGGAGTTTTGGCTCAGGGAGGGATCAGCCCCAGCATTTT. The encoded protein is CAWSFGSGRDQPQHF. Supplemented by reference TRBV30 and TRBJ1-5, the full variable domain reads SQTIHQWPATLVQPVGSPLSLECTVEGTSNPNLYWYRQAAGRGLQLLFYSVGIGQISSEVPQNLSASRPQDRQFILSSKKLLLSDSGFYLCAWSFGSGRDQPQHFGDGTRLSIL.